These 8 T cell receptor beta chains originate from one sample sequenced in a study of blood T cell repertoires in COVID-19. Method: immunoSEQ multiplex PCR; TCRdb's copy keeps in-frame clones and lacks some. This table has almost 350,000 clones, approximately 90% appearing once. The sequenced sample was peripheral blood. All receptors derive from a woman aged 55 to 70 with COVID-19, enrolled during active disease.

The rearrangement links TRBV4-1 to TRBJ1-4, with TRBD1 identical over 9 bases. The CDR3 runs 14 residues. After removal of 1 base from V and 6 bases from J, the junction contained 0 bases not matched to a gene. Germline CDR1 MGHRA, CDR2 YSYEKL. In DNA form, the CDR3 reads TGCGCCAGCAGCCAAGGGACAGGGGATGAAAAACTGTTTTTT. Protein sequence: CASSQGTGDEKLFF.

This chain links TRBV7-9 with TRBJ2-4; maybe TRBD1 (7 bases). Germline CDR1 is SEHNR and CDR2 is FQNEAQ (reference sequence). Deletions cut 3 bases from V and 8 bases from J, with 11 bases between. This CDR3 comprises 13 residues. The CDR3 coding sequence is TGTGCCAGCAGCTTTACAGGGGAGGACATTCAGTACTTC. It codes for CASSFTGEDIQYF.

This clone occurred once. This chain links TRBV10-2 with TRBJ1-6; TRBD1 might be the D (5 bases). The V end lost 6 bases, the J end lost 7 bases, and 13 bases lay between the germline ends. There are 14 residues in the CDR3. Germline CDR1 is WSHSY and CDR2 is SAAADI. The CDR3: CASRGKGINSPLHF. The CDR3 DNA reads as TGCGCCAGCAGGGGGAAGGGGATCAATTCACCCCTCCACTTT.

The chain is built from TRBV16 and TRBJ1-4; D not resolved. V gave up 0 bases and J gave up 5 bases, with 10 bases separating them. The germline V gene encodes CDR1 KGHSY and CDR2 FQNENV. This CDR3 contains 15 residues. CDR3 protein: CASSQSGGGNEKLFF. CDR3 bases: TGTGCCAGCAGCCAATCGGGAGGTGGAAATGAAAAACTGTTTTTT.

The chain carries TRBV5-1 and TRBJ2-4, with 7 nucleotides matching TRBD2. Germline-derived CDR1 and CDR2 are SGHRS and YFSETQ. The CDR3 runs to 16 residues. Trimming took 0 bases from V and 7 from J; bases not matched to a gene: 10. The CDR3 nucleotides read TGCGCCAGCAGCTTGGCCGGGGGGAAAGGAAGGAACATTCAGTACTTC. Its protein product is CASSLAGGKGRNIQYF.

The chain couples TRBV5-1 to TRBJ1-1; a possible D gene is TRBD1 (5 bases). Looked up from germline, CDR1 is SGHRS and CDR2 is YFSETQ. V was cut by 0 bases and J by 1 base, with 13 bases left in between. This CDR3 region has 16 residues. DNA for the CDR3: TGCGCCAGCAGCTTGGTGGGGCCTAACCAGAACACTGAAGCTTTCTTT. Translating gives CASSLVGPNQNTEAFF.

This sequence joins TRBV3-1 (or the pseudogene TRBV3-2) and TRBJ2-7; D is possibly TRBD1 (6 bases). The CDR3 covers 13 residues. Per germline, CDR1 LGHDT and CDR2 YNNKEL (reference sequence). V was trimmed by 4 bases and J by 5 bases, leaving 12 bases between them. The CDR3 spells CASSPPGVHEQYF. The CDR3 coding sequence is TGTGCCAGCAGCCCCCCAGGGGTCCACGAGCAGTACTTC.

The genes are TRBV4-1 and TRBJ2-7; 7 bases match TRBD2. Germline CDR1 is MGHRA and CDR2 is YSYEKL. The CDR3 contains 16 residues. V shed 0 bases and J 4 bases; nucleotides not matched to a gene: 9. The CDR3 sequence: CASSQDWGGGVYEQYF. The DNA of the CDR3 is TGCGCCAGCAGCCAAGATTGGGGGGGAGGGGTTTACGAGCAGTACTTC.